The clone carrying this TCR beta chain was counted a single time. As yet, its antigen is unknown. The sample has other DNA sequences that encode this CDR3 too. TCRdb keeps only in-frame clones here, not all; method: immunoSEQ multiplex PCR. The sample lists 2.5 million or so clones, approximately 90% occurring once. The sample comes from a study of shared clonotypes between healthy human individuals. Study-level background: Three plates were used per donor for CD4 naive, three for CD4 memory, two for CD8 naive and one for CD8 memory.

Germline-derived CDR1 and CDR2 are SGHNT and YYREEE (reference sequence). The CDR3 loop spans 12 amino acids. V shed 0 bases and J shed 5 bases, with 5 bases lying between them. Whole-study findings and limits: Lower generation probabilities were found for non-shared clonotypes than for those shared by all four donors. The donor pool, a small one, limited the genetic and exposure-history diversity represented.

What was sequenced was naive CD4+ T cells sorted from blood. Subset meaning: CD45RA+ positively selected. The rearrangement links TRBV5-4 to TRBJ1-2; possibly TRBD1 for D (5 bases). The sequence was obtained from a man aged 18 to 29 in good health. DNA for the CDR3: TGTGCCAGCAGCTTGGCAGGGTATGGCTACACCTTC. It specifies CASSLAGYGYTF.